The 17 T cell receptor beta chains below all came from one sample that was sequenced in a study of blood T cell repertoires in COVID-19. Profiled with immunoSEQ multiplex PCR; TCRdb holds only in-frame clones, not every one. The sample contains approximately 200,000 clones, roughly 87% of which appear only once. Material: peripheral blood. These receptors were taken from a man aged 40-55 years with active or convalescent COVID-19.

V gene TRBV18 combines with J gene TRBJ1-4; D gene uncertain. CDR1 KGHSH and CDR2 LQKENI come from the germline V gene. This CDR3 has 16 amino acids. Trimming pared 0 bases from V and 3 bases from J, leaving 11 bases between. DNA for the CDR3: TGTGCCAGCTCACCACCTCCCCCGGGAGCTAATGAAAAACTGTTTTTT. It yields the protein CASSPPPPGANEKLFF.

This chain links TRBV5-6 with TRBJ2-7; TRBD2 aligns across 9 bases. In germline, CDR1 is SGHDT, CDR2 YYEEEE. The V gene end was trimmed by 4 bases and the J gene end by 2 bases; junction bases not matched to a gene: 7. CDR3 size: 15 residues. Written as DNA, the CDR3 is TGTGCCAGCAGCCAAGGACTAGCGCGGACCTACGAGCAGTACTTC. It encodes CASSQGLARTYEQYF.

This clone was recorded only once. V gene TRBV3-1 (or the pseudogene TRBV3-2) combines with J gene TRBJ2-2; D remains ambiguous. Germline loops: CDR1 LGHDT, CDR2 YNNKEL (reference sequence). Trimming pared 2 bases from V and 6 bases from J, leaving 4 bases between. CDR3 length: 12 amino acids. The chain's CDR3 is CASSQPPGELFF. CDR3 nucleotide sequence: TGTGCCAGCAGCCAACCTCCCGGGGAGCTGTTTTTT.

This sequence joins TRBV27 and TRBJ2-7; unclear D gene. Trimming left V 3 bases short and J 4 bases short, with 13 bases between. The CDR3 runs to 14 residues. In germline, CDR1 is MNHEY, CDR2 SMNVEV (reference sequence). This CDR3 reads CASSFQKEDYEQYF. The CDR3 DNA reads TGTGCCAGCAGTTTCCAGAAAGAAGATTACGAGCAGTACTTC.

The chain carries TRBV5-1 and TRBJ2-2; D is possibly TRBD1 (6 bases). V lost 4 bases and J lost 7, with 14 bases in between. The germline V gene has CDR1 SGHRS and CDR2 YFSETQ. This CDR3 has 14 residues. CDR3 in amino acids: CASSLGHPGGELFF. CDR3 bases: TGCGCCAGCAGCCTGGGACATCCAGGCGGGGAGCTGTTTTTT.

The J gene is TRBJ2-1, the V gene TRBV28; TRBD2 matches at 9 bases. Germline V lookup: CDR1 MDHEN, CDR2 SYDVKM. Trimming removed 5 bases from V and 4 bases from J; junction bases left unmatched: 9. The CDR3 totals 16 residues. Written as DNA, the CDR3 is TGTGCCAGCAGTACCGTGCGGGGGGGCAAATACAATGAGCAGTTCTTC. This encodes CASSTVRGGKYNEQFF.

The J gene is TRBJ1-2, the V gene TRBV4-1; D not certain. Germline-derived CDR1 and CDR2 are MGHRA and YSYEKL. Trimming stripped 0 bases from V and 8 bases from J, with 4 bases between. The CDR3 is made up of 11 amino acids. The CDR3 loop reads CASSQDGGYTF. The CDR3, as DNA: TGCGCCAGCAGCCAAGATGGCGGCTACACCTTC.

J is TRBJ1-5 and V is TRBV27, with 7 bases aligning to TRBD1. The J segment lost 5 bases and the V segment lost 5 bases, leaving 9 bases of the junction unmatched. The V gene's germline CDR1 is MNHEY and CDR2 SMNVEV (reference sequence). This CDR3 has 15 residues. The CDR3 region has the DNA TGTGCCAGCAGTCCGCATAGGGACAGAGATCAGCCCCAGCATTTT. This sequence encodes CASSPHRDRDQPQHF.

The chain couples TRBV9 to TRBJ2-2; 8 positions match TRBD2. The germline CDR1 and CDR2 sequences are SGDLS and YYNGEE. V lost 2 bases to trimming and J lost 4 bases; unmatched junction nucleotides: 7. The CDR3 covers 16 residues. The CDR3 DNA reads TGTGCCAGCAGCGTCCGGGGGGGGCACTCCACCGGGGAGCTGTTTTTT. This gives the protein CASSVRGGHSTGELFF.

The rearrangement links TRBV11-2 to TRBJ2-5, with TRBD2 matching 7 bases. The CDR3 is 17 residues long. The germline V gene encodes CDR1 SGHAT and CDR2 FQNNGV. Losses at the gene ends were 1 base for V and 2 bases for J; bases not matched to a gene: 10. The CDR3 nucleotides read TGTGCCAGCAGCTTAGGAAAGGCGGGAGTAGGGCAAGAGACCCAGTACTTC. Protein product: CASSLGKAGVGQETQYF. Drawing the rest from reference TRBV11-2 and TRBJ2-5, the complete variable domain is EAGVAQSPRYKIIEKRQSVAFWCNPISGHATLYWYQQILGQGPKLLIQFQNNGVVDDSQLPKDRFSAERLKGVDSTLKIQPAKLEDSAVYLCASSLGKAGVGQETQYFGPGTRLLVL.

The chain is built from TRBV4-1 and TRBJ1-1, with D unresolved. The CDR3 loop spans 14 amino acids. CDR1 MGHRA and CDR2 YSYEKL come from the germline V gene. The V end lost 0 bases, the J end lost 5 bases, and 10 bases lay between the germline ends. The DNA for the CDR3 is TGCGCCAGCAGCCAAGACGAGGGCCGGACTGAAGCTTTCTTT. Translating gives CASSQDEGRTEAFF.

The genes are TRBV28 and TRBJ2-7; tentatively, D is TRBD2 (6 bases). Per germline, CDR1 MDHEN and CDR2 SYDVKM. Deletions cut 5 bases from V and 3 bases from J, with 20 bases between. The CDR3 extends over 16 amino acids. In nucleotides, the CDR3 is TGTGCCAGCAGTCTGCCTGCGGCGGGAAGTGGCTACGAGCAGTACTTC. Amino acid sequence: CASSLPAAGSGYEQYF.

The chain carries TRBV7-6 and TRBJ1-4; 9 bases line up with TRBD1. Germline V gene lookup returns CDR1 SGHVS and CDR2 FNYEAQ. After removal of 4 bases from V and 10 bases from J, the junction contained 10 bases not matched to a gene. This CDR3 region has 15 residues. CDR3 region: CASSSSGTGKGKLFF. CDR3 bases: TGTGCCAGCAGCTCTTCCGGGACAGGGAAGGGAAAACTGTTTTTT.

The CDR3 reads CASSLGNSYGYTF. CDR3 in DNA: TGTGCCAGCAGCTTGGGGAACAGCTATGGCTACACCTTC. The chain has TRBV5-5 and TRBJ1-2; the D is unclear. The CDR3 loop spans 13 amino acids. Germline V gene data show CDR1 as SGHKS and CDR2 as YYEKEE (reference sequence). V shed 0 bases and J shed 4 bases, with 7 bases lying between them. Filled out from reference TRBV5-5 and TRBJ1-2, the complete variable domain reads DAGVTQSPTHLIKTRGQQVTLRCSPISGHKSVSWYQQVLGQGPQFIFQYYEKEERGRGNFPDRFSARQFPNYSSELNVNALLLGDSALYLCASSLGNSYGYTFGSGTRLTVV.

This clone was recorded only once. The CDR3 loop reads CASSLGGTSGGVETQYF. CDR3 in DNA: TGTGCCAGCAGCTTAGGCGGGACTAGCGGGGGAGTGGAGACCCAGTACTTC. This chain connects TRBV7-3 to TRBJ2-5, with 14 bases fitting TRBD2. The ends lost 2 bases at V and 5 bases at J; junction bases unmatched: 7. Germline CDR1 reads SGHTA; CDR2 reads FQGTGA. The length of the CDR3 is 17 residues.

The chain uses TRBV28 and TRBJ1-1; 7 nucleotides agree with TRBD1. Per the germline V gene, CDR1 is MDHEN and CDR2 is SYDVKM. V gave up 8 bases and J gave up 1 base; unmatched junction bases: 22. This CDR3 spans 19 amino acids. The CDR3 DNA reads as TGTGCCAGCCGCCTCGTAGAAGGGGGCGGACACCGTTCGAACACTGAAGCTTTCTTT. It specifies CASRLVEGGGHRSNTEAFF.

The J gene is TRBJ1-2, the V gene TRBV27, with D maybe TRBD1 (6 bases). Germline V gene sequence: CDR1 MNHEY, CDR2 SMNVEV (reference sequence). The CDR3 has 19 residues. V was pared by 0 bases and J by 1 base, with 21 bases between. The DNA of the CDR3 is TGTGCCAGCAGTTTATCCCCCCCCCAAACAGGGCGCTATAACTATGGCTACACCTTC. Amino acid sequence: CASSLSPPQTGRYNYGYTF.